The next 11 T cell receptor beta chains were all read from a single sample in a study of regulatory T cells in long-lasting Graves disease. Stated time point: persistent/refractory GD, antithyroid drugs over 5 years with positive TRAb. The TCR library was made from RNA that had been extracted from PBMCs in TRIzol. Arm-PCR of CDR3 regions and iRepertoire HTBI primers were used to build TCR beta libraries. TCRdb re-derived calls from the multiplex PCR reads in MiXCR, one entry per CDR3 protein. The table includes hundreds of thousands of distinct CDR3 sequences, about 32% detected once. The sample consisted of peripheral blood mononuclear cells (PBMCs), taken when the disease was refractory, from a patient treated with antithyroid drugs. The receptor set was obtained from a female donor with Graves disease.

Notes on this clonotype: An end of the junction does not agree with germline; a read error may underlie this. The CDR3 spells CASSQDPGRPNEKPFF. CDR3 DNA sequence: TGTGCCAGCAGCCAAGATCCCGGACGGCCTAATGAAAAACCGTTTTTT. J is TRBJ1-4 and V is TRBV3-1; D is uncertain. This CDR3 comprises 16 residues. The germline V gene encodes CDR1 LGHDT and CDR2 YNNKEL (reference sequence).

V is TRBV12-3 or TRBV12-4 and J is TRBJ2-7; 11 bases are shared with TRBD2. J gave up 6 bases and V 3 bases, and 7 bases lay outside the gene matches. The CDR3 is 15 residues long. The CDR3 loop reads CASSFRGTSGFEQYF. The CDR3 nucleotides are TGTGCCAGCAGTTTTAGGGGGACTAGCGGTTTCGAGCAGTACTTC.

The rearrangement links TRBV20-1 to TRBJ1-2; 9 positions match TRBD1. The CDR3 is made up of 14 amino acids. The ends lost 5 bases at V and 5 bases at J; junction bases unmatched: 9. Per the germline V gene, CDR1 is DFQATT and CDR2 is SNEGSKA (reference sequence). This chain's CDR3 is CSAGPGQGWYGYTF. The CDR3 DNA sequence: TGCAGTGCTGGACCGGGACAGGGCTGGTATGGCTACACCTTC.

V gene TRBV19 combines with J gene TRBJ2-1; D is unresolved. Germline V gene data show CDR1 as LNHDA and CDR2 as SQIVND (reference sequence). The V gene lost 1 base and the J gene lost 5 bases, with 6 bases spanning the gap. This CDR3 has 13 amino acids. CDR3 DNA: TGTGCCAGTAGTATAGGATCCAACAATGAGCAGTTCTTC. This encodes CASSIGSNNEQFF.

The CDR3 sequence: CASQAGGYTF. The CDR3, as DNA: TGTGCCAGCCAGGCCGGGGGCTACACCTTC. The chain carries TRBV19 and TRBJ1-2; D remains unclear. Trimming removed 9 bases at V and 8 bases at J, with 10 bases between. The CDR3 runs 10 residues. Germline V CDR1 and CDR2: LNHDA, SQIVND (reference sequence).

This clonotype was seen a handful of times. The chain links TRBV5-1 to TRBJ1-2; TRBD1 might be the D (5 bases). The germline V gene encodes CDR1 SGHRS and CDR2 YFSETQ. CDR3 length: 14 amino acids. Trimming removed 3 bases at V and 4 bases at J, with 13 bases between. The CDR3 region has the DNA TGCGCCAGCAGCTCGGACACGGGAGTCTATGGCTACACCTTC. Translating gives CASSSDTGVYGYTF. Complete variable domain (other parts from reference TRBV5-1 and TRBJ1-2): KAGVTQTPRYLIKTRGQQVTLSCSPISGHRSVSWYQQTPGQGLQFLFEYFSETQRNKGNFPGRFSGRQFSNSRSEMNVSTLELGDSALYLCASSSDTGVYGYTFGSGTRLTVV.

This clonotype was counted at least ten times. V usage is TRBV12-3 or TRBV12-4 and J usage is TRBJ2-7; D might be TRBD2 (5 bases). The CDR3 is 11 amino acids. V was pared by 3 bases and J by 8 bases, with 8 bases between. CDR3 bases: TGTGCCAGCAGTTTTACGGGGAAGCAGTACTTC. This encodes CASSFTGKQYF.

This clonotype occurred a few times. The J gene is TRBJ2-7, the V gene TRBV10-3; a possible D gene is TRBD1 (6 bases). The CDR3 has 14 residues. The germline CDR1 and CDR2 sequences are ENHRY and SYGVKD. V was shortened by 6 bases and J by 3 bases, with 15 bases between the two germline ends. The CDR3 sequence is CAISGTTDYYEQYF. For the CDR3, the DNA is TGTGCCATCAGCGGGACAACCGATTACTACGAGCAGTACTTC.

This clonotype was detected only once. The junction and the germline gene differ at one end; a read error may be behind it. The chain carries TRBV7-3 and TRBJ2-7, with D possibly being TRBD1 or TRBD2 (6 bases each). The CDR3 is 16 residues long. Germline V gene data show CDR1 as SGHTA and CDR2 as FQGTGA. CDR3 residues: CASSVTGLGGTYEQYF. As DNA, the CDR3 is TGTGCCAGCAGCGTAACAGGGCTCGGGGGCACCTACGAGCAGTACTTC.

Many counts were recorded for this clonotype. The CDR3 bases are TGTGCCAGCAATCTAGGGACGAGACGTTATAGCAATCAGCCCCAGCATTTT. Its translation: CASNLGTRRYSNQPQHF. The chain has TRBV12-3 or TRBV12-4 and TRBJ1-5, with D possibly TRBD1 on 5 matching bases. The CDR3 sequence is 17 residues long. The V end was cut by 7 bases, the J end by 0 bases, with 19 bases between.

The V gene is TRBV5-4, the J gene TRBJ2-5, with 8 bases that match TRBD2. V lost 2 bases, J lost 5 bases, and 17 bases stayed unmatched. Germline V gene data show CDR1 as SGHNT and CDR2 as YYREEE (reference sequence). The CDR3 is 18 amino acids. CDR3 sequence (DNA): TGTGCCAGCAGCTTTGTGGGCGGTCCTGGCGGGAGGTTTGAGACCCAGTACTTC. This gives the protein CASSFVGGPGGRFETQYF.